A selection of T cell receptor beta chains follows, all from one sample in a study of blood T cell repertoires in COVID-19. The assay was immunoSEQ multiplex PCR, and TCRdb's table has in-frame clones only and misses some. The sample includes around 100,000 clones, roughly 91% seen only once; the top ten take approximately 5%. Sequenced sample: peripheral blood. These receptors all come from a woman of 80 years or more with acute or convalescent COVID-19. The conserved cysteine and the conserved F or W are not part of the CDR3 here.

cdr3_aa j_call v_call
ATSRDFTGRNTEAF TRBJ1-1 TRBV15
ASREGRAREEQY TRBJ2-7 TRBV6-1
ASFQNYGYT TRBJ1-2 TRBV6-5
ASSEDRVHQPQH TRBJ1-5 TRBV7-9
ASSVGASGLPSGGTETQY TRBJ2-5 TRBV9
ASSLEDRGYT TRBJ1-2 TRBV7-9
ASSFPGTGATEAF TRBJ1-1 TRBV5-8
ASSLLAGTTDTQY TRBJ2-3 TRBV5-4
SASGRAGGYEQY TRBJ2-7 TRBV20-1
ASSLGRGLQVANYGYT TRBJ1-2 TRBV13
ASSQGAFGGGYT TRBJ1-2 TRBV4-2